This T cell receptor beta chain was recovered during a study of human T cells and chemical hapten exposure. This clonotype was picked up many times. Its antigen is as yet unknown. What the library attached to individual cDNA molecules were unique molecular identifiers. TCRdb passed the RACE reads through MiXCR, listing each CDR3 protein once. The repertoire holds over 65,000 distinct CDR3 sequences, with 8.5% to 14% as singletons. Sample time point: patch test 3, about 24 weeks after DPC sensitization. Regarding treatment: therapeutic diphenylcyclopropenone sensitization with weekly scalp DPC. Extraction of total RNA was performed on unfractionated whole blood. The study's findings and limits: Correlating positively with patch test score were the PT1 expanded TCR counts. Clustering by CDR3 similarity yielded significantly more large clusters from expanded TCRs than controls.

The CDR3 extends over 17 amino acids. Germline V CDR1 and CDR2: SGHAT, FQNNGV. Germline trimming cut 2 bases from V and 4 bases from J; bases unmatched to any gene: 9. V is TRBV11-2 and J is TRBJ2-2, with 8 bases matching TRBD2. Sequenced here: whole blood, sampled in connection with sensitization to the hapten diphenylcyclopropenone (DPC). The TCR was taken from a woman aged 45-65 years with alopecia areata. Some clones in this sample may be carry-over from other donors' samples. The CDR3 loop reads CASSLRNSGVVTGELFF. As DNA, the CDR3 is TGTGCCAGCAGCTTACGGAATAGCGGGGTAGTCACCGGGGAGCTGTTTTTT.